The 4 T cell receptor beta chains presented below share a single source sample, sequenced in a study of beta chain features in type 1 diabetes (dated by TCRdb to 2017 to 2018). Receptor amplification or capture employed the immunoSEQ multiplex PCR assay. The entire amount of isolated RNA was reverse transcribed using the High Capacity cDNA Reverse Transcription Kit, so the sequenced TCRB transcripts were expressed ones. TCRdb mirrors the immuneACCESS table, restricted to in-frame sequences. Some clones are absent from its copies; in checked studies, under half trace to an unresolved V gene, and the reason for the others is unknown. The sample data list some 99,000 clones, and 40% of these were observed just once. The ten largest clones add up to 0.065% of the sample. What was sequenced was stem cell memory CD4+ T cells from blood. The cell subset or site tag for this specimen amounts to: stem cell-like memory CD4+ T cells. These receptors were collected from a woman aged 18-29 years in good health.

The genes are TRBV9 and TRBJ2-5; 14 bases fit TRBD2. Per germline, CDR1 SGDLS and CDR2 YYNGEE. V dropped 3 bases and J dropped 1; count of bases not matched to a gene: 11. This CDR3 comprises 19 residues. The CDR3 is CASSARTGLAGVAQETQYF. For the CDR3, the DNA is TGTGCCAGCAGCGCGAGGACGGGACTAGCGGGAGTGGCCCAAGAGACCCAGTACTTC.

This chain joins TRBV28 and TRBJ2-7; 9 bases are a match to TRBD1. Germline CDR1 reads MDHEN; CDR2 reads SYDVKM. V trimming: 3 bases; J trimming: 4 bases; junction bases outside the gene matches: 4. This CDR3 is built from 14 residues. The CDR3 nucleotides are TGTGCCAGCAGTTTCCGGGACAGGGTATACGAGCAGTACTTC. This gives the protein CASSFRDRVYEQYF.

This clone was found once. V is TRBV11-2 and J is TRBJ2-1; TRBD2 agrees at 7 bases. The junction had 5 bases not matched to a gene; V was cut back by 3 bases and J by 3 bases. The CDR3 loop spans 15 amino acids. Germline lookup yields CDR1 SGHAT and CDR2 FQNNGV. CDR3 sequence reads: CASSFGLADYNEQFF. CDR3 DNA: TGTGCCAGCAGCTTCGGGCTAGCGGACTACAATGAGCAGTTCTTC.

This clone has a handful of counts. The gene calls are TRBV2 and TRBJ2-7; no firm D call. CDR1 and CDR2 (germline): SNHLY, FYNNEI. The CDR3 consists of 13 residues. Deletions cut 4 bases from V and 1 base from J, with 8 bases between. CDR3 DNA sequence: TGTGCCAGCAGTGGGCGGAATTCCTACGAGCAGTACTTC. The encoded protein is CASSGRNSYEQYF.